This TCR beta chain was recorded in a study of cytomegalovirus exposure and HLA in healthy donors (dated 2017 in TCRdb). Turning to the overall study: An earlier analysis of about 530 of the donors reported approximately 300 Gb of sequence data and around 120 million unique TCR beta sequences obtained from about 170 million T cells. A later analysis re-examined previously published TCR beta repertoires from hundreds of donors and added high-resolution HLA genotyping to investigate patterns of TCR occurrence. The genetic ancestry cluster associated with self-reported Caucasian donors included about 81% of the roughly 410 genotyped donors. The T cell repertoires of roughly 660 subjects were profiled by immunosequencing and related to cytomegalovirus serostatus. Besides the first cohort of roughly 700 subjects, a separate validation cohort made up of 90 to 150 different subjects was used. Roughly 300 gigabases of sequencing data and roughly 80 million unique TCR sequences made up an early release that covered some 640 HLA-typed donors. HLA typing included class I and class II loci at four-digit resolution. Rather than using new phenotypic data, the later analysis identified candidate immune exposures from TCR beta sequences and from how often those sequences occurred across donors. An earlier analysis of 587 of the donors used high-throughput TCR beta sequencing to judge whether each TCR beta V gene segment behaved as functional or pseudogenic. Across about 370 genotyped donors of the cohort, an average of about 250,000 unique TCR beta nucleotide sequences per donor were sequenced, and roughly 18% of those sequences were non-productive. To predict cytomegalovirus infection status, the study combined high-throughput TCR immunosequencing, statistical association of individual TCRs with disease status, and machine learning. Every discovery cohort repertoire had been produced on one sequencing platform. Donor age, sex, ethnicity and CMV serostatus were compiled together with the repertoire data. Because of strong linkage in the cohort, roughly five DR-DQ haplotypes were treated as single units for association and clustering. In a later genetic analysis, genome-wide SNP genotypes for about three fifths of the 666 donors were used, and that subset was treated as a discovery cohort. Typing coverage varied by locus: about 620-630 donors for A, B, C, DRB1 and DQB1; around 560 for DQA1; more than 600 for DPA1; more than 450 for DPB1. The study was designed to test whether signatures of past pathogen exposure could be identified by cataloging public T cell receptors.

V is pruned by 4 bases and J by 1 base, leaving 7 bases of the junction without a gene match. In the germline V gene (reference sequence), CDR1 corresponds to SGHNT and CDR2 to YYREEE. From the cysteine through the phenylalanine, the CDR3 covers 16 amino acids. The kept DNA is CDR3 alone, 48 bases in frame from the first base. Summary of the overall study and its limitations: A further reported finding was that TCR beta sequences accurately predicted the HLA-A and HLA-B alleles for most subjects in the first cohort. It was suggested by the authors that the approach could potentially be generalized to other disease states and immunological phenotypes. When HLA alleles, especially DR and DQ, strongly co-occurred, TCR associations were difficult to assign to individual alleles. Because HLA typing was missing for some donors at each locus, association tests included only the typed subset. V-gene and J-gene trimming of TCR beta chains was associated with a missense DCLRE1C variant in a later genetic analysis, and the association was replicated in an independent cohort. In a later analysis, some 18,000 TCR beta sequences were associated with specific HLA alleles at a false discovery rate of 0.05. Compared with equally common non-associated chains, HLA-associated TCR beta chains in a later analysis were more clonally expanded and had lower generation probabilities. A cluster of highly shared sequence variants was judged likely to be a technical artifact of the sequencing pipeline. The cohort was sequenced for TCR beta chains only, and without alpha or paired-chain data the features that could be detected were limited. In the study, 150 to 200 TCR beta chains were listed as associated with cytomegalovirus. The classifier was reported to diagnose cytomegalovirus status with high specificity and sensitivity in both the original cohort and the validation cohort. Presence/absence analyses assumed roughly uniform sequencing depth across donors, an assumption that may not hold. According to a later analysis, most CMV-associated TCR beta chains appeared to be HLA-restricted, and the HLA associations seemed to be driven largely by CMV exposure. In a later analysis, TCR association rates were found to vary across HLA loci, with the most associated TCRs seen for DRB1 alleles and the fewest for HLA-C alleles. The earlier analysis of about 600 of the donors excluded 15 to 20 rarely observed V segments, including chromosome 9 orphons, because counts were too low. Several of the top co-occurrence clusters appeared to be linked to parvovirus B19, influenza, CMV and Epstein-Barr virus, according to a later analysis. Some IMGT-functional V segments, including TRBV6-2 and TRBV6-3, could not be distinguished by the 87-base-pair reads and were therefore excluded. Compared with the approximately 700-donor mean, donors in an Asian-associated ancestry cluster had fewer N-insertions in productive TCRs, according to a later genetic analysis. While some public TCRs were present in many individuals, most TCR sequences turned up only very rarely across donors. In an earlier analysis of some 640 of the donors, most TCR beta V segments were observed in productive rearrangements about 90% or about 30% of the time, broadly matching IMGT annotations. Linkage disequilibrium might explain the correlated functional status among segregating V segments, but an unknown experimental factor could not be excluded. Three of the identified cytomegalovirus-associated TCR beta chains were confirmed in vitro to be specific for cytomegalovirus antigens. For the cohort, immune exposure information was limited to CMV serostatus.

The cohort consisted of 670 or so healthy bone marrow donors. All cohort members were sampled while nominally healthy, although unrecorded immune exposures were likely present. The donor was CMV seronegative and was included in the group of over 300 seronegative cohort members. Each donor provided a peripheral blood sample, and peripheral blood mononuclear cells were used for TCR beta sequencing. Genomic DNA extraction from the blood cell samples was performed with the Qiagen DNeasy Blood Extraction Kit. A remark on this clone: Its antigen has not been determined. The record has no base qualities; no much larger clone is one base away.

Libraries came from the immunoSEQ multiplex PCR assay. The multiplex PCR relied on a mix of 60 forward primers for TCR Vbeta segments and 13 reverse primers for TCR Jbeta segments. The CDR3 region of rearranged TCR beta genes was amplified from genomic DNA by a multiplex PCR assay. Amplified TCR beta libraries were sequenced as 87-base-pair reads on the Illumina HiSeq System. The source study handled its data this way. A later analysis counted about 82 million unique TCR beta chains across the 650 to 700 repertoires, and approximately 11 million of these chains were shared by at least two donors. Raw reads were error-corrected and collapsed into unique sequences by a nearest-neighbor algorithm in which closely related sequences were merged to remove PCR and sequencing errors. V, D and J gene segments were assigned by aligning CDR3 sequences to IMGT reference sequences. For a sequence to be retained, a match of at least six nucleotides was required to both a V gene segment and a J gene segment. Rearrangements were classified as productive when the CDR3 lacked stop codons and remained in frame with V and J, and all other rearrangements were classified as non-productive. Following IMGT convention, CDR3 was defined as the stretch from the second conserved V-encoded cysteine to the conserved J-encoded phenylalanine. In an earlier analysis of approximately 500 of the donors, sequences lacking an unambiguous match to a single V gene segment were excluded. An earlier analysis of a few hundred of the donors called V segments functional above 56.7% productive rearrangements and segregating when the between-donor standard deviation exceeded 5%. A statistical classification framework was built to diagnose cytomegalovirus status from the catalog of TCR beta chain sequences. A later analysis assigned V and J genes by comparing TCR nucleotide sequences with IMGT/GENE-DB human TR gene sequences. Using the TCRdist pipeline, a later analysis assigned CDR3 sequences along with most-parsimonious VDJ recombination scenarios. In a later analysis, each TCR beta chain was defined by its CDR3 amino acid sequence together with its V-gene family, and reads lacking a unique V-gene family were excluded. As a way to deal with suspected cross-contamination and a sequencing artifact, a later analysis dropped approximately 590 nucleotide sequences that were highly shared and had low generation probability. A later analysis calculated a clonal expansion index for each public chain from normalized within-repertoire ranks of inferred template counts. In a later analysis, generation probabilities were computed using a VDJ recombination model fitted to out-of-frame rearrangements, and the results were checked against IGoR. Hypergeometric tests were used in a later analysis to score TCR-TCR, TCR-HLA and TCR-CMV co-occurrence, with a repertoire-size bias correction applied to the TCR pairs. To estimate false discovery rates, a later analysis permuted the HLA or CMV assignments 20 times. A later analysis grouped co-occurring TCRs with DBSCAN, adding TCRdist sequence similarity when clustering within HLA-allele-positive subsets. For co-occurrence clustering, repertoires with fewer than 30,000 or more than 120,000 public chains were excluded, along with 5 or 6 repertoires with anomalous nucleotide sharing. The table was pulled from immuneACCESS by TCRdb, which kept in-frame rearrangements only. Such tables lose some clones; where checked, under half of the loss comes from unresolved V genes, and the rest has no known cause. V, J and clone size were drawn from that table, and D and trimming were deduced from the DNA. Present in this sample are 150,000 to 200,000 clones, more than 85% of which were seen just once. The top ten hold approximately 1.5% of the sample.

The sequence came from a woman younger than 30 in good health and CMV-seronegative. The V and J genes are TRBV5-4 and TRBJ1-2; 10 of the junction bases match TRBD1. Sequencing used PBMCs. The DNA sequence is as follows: TGTGCCAGCAGCCATTCCGGGACAGGGGTTAACTATGGCTACACCTTC. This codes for CASSHSGTGVNYGYTF.